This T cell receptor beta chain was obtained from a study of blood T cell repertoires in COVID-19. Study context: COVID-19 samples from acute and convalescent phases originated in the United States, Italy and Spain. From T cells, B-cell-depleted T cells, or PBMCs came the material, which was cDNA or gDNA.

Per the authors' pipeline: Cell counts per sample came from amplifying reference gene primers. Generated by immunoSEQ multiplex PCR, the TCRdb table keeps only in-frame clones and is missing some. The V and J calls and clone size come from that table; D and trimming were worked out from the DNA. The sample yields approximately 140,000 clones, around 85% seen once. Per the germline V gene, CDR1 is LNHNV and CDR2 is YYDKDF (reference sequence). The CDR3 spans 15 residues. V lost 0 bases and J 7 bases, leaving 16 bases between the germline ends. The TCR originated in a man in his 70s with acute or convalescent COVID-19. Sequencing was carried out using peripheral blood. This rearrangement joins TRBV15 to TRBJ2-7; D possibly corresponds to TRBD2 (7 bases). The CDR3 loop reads CATSREQGGVSEQYF. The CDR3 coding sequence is TGTGCCACCAGCAGAGAGCAAGGGGGGGTATCGGAGCAGTACTTC.